A single sample gave rise to the 31 T cell receptor beta chains below, sequenced in a study of blood T cell repertoires in COVID-19. Some clones are missing from TCRdb's copy, which holds only in-frame ones; the method was immunoSEQ multiplex PCR. The sample lists approximately 250,000 clones; 80% to 95% were seen once. Specimen: PBMCs or T cells enriched from blood (not recorded which). All receptors derive from a man aged 40-50 years who had been exposed to COVID-19.

The chain joins TRBV7-9 to TRBJ2-1; TRBD2 might be the D (6 bases). CDR1 is SEHNR and CDR2 is FQNEAQ in the germline V gene (reference sequence). V lost 3 bases to trimming and J lost 10 bases, with 13 bases between them. The CDR3 totals 13 residues. CDR3: CASSLQRETEQFF. The CDR3 region has the DNA TGTGCCAGCAGCTTGCAACGGGAGACGGAGCAGTTCTTC.

The chain joins TRBV9 to TRBJ2-3; TRBD2 matches 11 bases. This CDR3 has 15 amino acids. V trimming: 7 bases; J trimming: 5 bases; junction bases outside the gene matches: 9. CDR1 is SGDLS and CDR2 is YYNGEE in the germline V gene. The CDR3 coding sequence is TGTGCCAGCGGCAATAGCGGGAGGGGACAAGATACGCAGTATTTT. Its protein product is CASGNSGRGQDTQYF. Using reference TRBV9 and TRBJ2-3 for the parts outside the CDR3, the full variable domain is DSGVTQTPKHLITATGQRVTLRCSPRSGDLSVYWYQQSLDQGLQFLIQYYNGEERAKGNILERFSAQQFPDLHSELNLSSLELGDSALYFCASGNSGRGQDTQYFGPGTRLTVL.

This clone was found a few times. The chain recombines TRBV2 with TRBJ2-7; the D is unclear. Germline-derived CDR1 and CDR2 are SNHLY and FYNNEI. The V and J ends lost 7 bases and 6 bases respectively, with 13 bases between them. There are 12 residues in the CDR3. The DNA for the CDR3 is TGTGCCAGCACCTGGAGCACTGTCGAGCAGTACTTC. Translation gives CASTWSTVEQYF.

V is TRBV11-2 and J is TRBJ1-3; the D gene is possibly TRBD1 (5 bases). V lost 1 base to trimming and J lost 1 base, with 8 bases between them. The germline gives CDR1 SGHAT, CDR2 FQNNGV. The CDR3 has 15 amino acids. The CDR3 DNA reads TGTGCCAGCAGCTTAGTCCCAGGGTCTGGAAACACCATATATTTT. Translated, it gives CASSLVPGSGNTIYF.

This clone was recorded once. The rearrangement joins TRBV4-1 to TRBJ1-4; 8 nucleotides line up with TRBD1. CDR3 length: 15 residues. V was clipped by 4 bases and J by 3 bases; unmatched bases: 4. CDR1 and CDR2 from the germline V gene are MGHRA and YSYEKL. For the CDR3, the DNA is TGCGCCAGCAGCCCCGACAGGGGAGCTAATGAAAAACTGTTTTTT. This translates into CASSPDRGANEKLFF.

This chain links TRBV4-1 with TRBJ2-1; D gene ambiguous. V was shortened by 4 bases and J by 2 bases, with 12 bases between the two germline ends. CDR1 is MGHRA, CDR2 YSYEKL, per germline. The CDR3 runs 15 residues. In DNA, the CDR3 is TGCGCCAGCAGCCCAGACTGGCCGACCTACAATGAGCAGTTCTTC. It is translated as CASSPDWPTYNEQFF.

V gene TRBV24-1 combines with J gene TRBJ2-7; 14 bases line up with TRBD2. CDR3 length equals 15 residues. V shed 5 bases and J 6 bases; nucleotides not matched to a gene: 5. The germline V gene has CDR1 KGHDR and CDR2 SFDVKD. The CDR3 coding sequence is TGTGCCACCAGTGGGGGACTAGCGGGAGCCTCCGAGCAGTACTTC. As protein: CATSGGLAGASEQYF.

This chain links TRBV2 with TRBJ2-2; TRBD2 matches 13 bases. CDR1 is SNHLY, CDR2 FYNNEI, per germline. The CDR3 consists of 14 residues. V lost 11 bases and J lost 7; bases outside the gene matches: 7. The CDR3 DNA reads TGTGCCGGAAGGACTAGCGGGAGACACGGGGAGCTGTTTTTT. Translating it yields CAGRTSGRHGELFF. Full variable domain (outside the CDR3, taken from reference TRBV2 and TRBJ2-2): EPEVTQTPSHQVTQMGQEVILRCVPISNHLYFYWYRQILGQKVEFLVSFYNNEISEKSEIFDDQFSVERPDGSNFTLKIRSTKLEDSAMYFCAGRTSGRHGELFFGEGSRLTVL.

The table lists this clone with a count of one. The chain uses TRBV19 and TRBJ2-5, with TRBD2 as a possible D gene (5 bases). Germline CDR1 reads LNHDA; CDR2 reads SQIVND (reference sequence). The CDR3 extends over 16 amino acids. V shed 5 bases and J shed 2 bases, with 18 bases lying between them. The CDR3 DNA reads as TGTGCCAGTAGTCCCTTCGGGTTGCGGGTACAAGAGACCCAGTACTTC. This encodes CASSPFGLRVQETQYF.

The V and J genes are TRBV4-3 and TRBJ2-5; weak D call: TRBD1 (6 bases). This CDR3 comprises 14 residues. The V gene lost 4 bases and the J gene lost 5 bases, with 14 bases spanning the gap. CDR1 LGHNA and CDR2 YSLEER come from the germline V gene. CDR3 sequence reads: CASSPGTNWETQYF. In DNA form, the CDR3 reads TGCGCCAGCAGCCCCGGGACAAACTGGGAGACCCAGTACTTC.

The V call is TRBV24-1, the J call TRBJ1-5; the D is unclear. The CDR3 is 15 residues long. Germline V gene lookup returns CDR1 KGHDR and CDR2 SFDVKD. Between the trimmed V and J ends, which lost 7 bases and 2 bases, there was a span of 14 bases. Written as DNA, the CDR3 is TGTGCCACCAGCACGCTGAGGAGGGGCAATCAGCCCCAGCATTTT. It translates to CATSTLRRGNQPQHF.

This rearrangement joins TRBV29-1 to TRBJ1-2, with TRBD1 matching 9 bases. Germline lookup yields CDR1 SQVTM and CDR2 ANQGSEA. The V segment lost 3 bases and the J segment 3 bases; nucleotides outside the gene matches: 11. The CDR3 is 16 residues long. CDR3 sequence (DNA): TGCAGCGTTGAGCGATACGGGACAGGGCAGGACTATGGCTACACCTTC. Amino acid sequence: CSVERYGTGQDYGYTF.

J is TRBJ2-1 and V is TRBV7-2, with 7 bases fitting TRBD2. CDR3 length equals 14 residues. CDR1 and CDR2 (germline): SGHTA, FQGNSA. The ends lost 7 bases at V and 6 bases at J; junction bases unmatched: 9. DNA of the CDR3: TGTGCCAGCAACCCCTACGGGGAGGGCAATGAGCAGTTCTTC. This encodes CASNPYGEGNEQFF.

The DNA of the CDR3 is TGTGCCAGCAGCCTAGGACAAAGCTTGATATGGTACGAGCAGTACTTC. Translated, it gives CASSLGQSLIWYEQYF. The chain carries TRBV14 and TRBJ2-7; possibly TRBD1 for D (5 bases). The V end lost 4 bases, the J end lost 4 bases, and 20 bases lay between the germline ends. Germline CDR1 is SGHDN and CDR2 is FVKESK. The CDR3 covers 16 residues. The variable domain in full, completed from reference TRBV14 and TRBJ2-7, reads EAGVTQFPSHSVIEKGQTVTLRCDPISGHDNLYWYRRVMGKEIKFLLHFVKESKQDESGMPNNRFLAERTGGTYSTLKVQPAELEDSGVYFCASSLGQSLIWYEQYFGPGTRLTVT.

This chain joins TRBV5-1 and TRBJ1-1; the match to TRBD1 covers 9 bases. J was trimmed by 6 bases and V by 3 bases; bases with no gene match: 9. Germline V gene data show CDR1 as SGHRS and CDR2 as YFSETQ. The CDR3 consists of 15 residues. CDR3 sequence reads: CASSSGTGWKAEAFF. The CDR3 DNA is TGCGCCAGCAGCTCCGGGACAGGGTGGAAGGCTGAAGCTTTCTTT. The full variable domain, in which reference TRBV5-1 and TRBJ1-1 provide the parts outside the CDR3, is KAGVTQTPRYLIKTRGQQVTLSCSPISGHRSVSWYQQTPGQGLQFLFEYFSETQRNKGNFPGRFSGRQFSNSRSEMNVSTLELGDSALYLCASSSGTGWKAEAFFGQGTRLTVV.

V is TRBV7-6 and J is TRBJ2-3; 11 nucleotides match TRBD2. Looked up from germline, CDR1 is SGHVS and CDR2 is FNYEAQ. The ends lost 6 bases at V and 1 base at J; junction bases unmatched: 12. This CDR3 comprises 18 residues. The CDR3 loop is CASSREGTSGRGTDTQYF. Written as DNA, the CDR3 is TGTGCCAGCAGTCGGGAAGGTACTAGCGGGAGAGGCACAGATACGCAGTATTTT. Full variable domain (missing parts from reference TRBV7-6 and TRBJ2-3): GAGVSQSPRYKVTKRGQDVALRCDPISGHVSLYWYRQALGQGPEFLTYFNYEAQQDKSGLPNDRFSAERPEGSISTLTIQRTEQRDSAMYRCASSREGTSGRGTDTQYFGPGTRLTVL.

This chain uses TRBV6-1 with TRBJ2-2; tentative D call: TRBD2 (5 bases). Trimming cost V 2 bases and J 0 bases, with 10 bases left between them. The CDR3 contains 16 residues. Germline V lookup: CDR1 MNHNS, CDR2 SASEGT. For the CDR3, the DNA is TGTGCCAGCAGTGAATTCACGGGGTCGAACACCGGGGAGCTGTTTTTT. Its protein is CASSEFTGSNTGELFF.

Regarding this clone: Relative to the germline gene, one junction end is altered; a read error may explain this. The chain has TRBV28 and TRBJ1-2, with D tentatively TRBD1 (5 bases). Germline V gene data show CDR1 as MDHEN and CDR2 as SYDVKM. There are 11 residues in the CDR3. The CDR3 spells CASSSLRTRAF. The CDR3 region has the DNA TGTGCCAGCAGTTCGTTACGGACAAGGGCCTTC.

This chain joins TRBV2 and TRBJ2-7; TRBD1 matches 7 bases. This CDR3 has 13 amino acids. After removal of 8 bases from V and 2 bases from J, the junction contained 6 bases not matched to a gene. Germline CDR1 is SNHLY and CDR2 is FYNNEI. The CDR3 DNA follows: TGTGCCAGCGGTGGGACAGTTACCTACGAGCAGTACTTC. Protein sequence: CASGGTVTYEQYF.

The table lists this clone with a few counts. CDR3 DNA: TGTGCCAGCTCACTCGTCCCGGGACAGGGTATCTCTGGAAACACCATATATTTT. Amino acid sequence: CASSLVPGQGISGNTIYF. The gene calls are TRBV18 and TRBJ1-3; 9 bases fit TRBD1. This CDR3 contains 18 residues. The J segment lost 0 bases and the V segment lost 4 bases, leaving 10 bases of the junction unmatched. Germline V gives CDR1 KGHSH, CDR2 LQKENI.

The table lists this clone with a count of one. This rearrangement joins TRBV28 to TRBJ2-3; TRBD2 agrees at 12 bases. This CDR3 spans 18 amino acids. Germline V gene lookup returns CDR1 MDHEN and CDR2 SYDVKM. After removal of 5 bases from V and 0 bases from J, the junction contained 9 bases not matched to a gene. The CDR3 is CASSTNTGTSGSTDTQYF. CDR3 nucleotide sequence: TGTGCCAGCAGTACCAATACCGGGACTAGCGGGAGCACAGATACGCAGTATTTT.

This clone appeared a single time. V gene TRBV27 combines with J gene TRBJ1-1; 7 nucleotides agree with TRBD1. In germline, CDR1 is MNHEY, CDR2 SMNVEV (reference sequence). V lost 2 bases to trimming and J lost 5 bases; unmatched junction nucleotides: 8. The CDR3 totals 15 residues. The CDR3 DNA reads as TGTGCCAGCAGTTTAGACAGGGATAGAGGGACTGAAGCTTTCTTT. Translation gives CASSLDRDRGTEAFF.

V and J are TRBV19 and TRBJ2-2, with 7 nucleotides matching TRBD1. V lost 8 bases to trimming and J lost 6 bases; unmatched junction nucleotides: 12. The CDR3 consists of 15 residues. Per germline, CDR1 LNHDA and CDR2 SQIVND (reference sequence). The CDR3 spells CASALRTGASGELFF. The CDR3 coding sequence is TGTGCCAGTGCCCTTAGGACAGGCGCTTCCGGGGAGCTGTTTTTT.

V and J are TRBV27 and TRBJ2-1, with a weak D call TRBD2 (5 bases). V lost 5 bases and J 0 bases, leaving 8 bases between the germline ends. The CDR3 is 14 amino acids. Germline CDR1 and CDR2: MNHEY and SMNVEV (reference sequence). The CDR3 DNA reads TGTGCCAGCAGTGCCGCGGGCTCCTACAATGAGCAGTTCTTC. It translates to CASSAAGSYNEQFF.

The V call is TRBV9, the J call TRBJ2-1; D is unresolved. Germline V gives CDR1 SGDLS, CDR2 YYNGEE. The CDR3 is 13 amino acids. V lost 0 bases, J lost 8 bases, and 9 bases lay in between. CDR3 coding DNA: TGTGCCAGCAGCGTAGCCGGGTGGCATGAGCAGTTCTTC. Protein product: CASSVAGWHEQFF. Based on the CDR3 plus reference TRBV9 and TRBJ2-1, the full variable domain is DSGVTQTPKHLITATGQRVTLRCSPRSGDLSVYWYQQSLDQGLQFLIQYYNGEERAKGNILERFSAQQFPDLHSELNLSSLELGDSALYFCASSVAGWHEQFFGPGTRLTVL.

For the CDR3, the DNA is TGCGCCAGCAGCCCTAGCGGGAGGCCCTTCAAGCAGTTCTTC. It encodes CASSPSGRPFKQFF. The V gene is TRBV4-1, the J gene TRBJ2-1, with 11 bases identical to TRBD2. CDR3 length equals 14 residues. Germline CDR1 reads MGHRA; CDR2 reads YSYEKL. V shed 4 bases, J shed 11 bases, and the junction held 7 bases outside the gene matches.

This clone occurred once. The V call is TRBV27, the J call TRBJ1-2; TRBD1 is a possible D gene (6 bases). CDR3 length equals 16 residues. Germline V gene sequence: CDR1 MNHEY, CDR2 SMNVEV (reference sequence). V lost 2 bases and J lost 8, with 21 bases in between. The CDR3 protein is CASSLTRFQGSRGYTF. The CDR3 DNA reads TGTGCCAGCAGTTTAACGCGATTCCAGGGGAGTCGAGGCTACACCTTC.

This chain connects TRBV24-1 to TRBJ2-1; TRBD1 aligns across 9 bases. The ends lost 3 bases at V and 6 bases at J; junction bases unmatched: 5. This CDR3 contains 15 residues. Germline CDR1 KGHDR, CDR2 SFDVKD. CDR3 residues: CATSDPGQGINEQFF. The CDR3 DNA is TGTGCCACCAGTGATCCGGGACAGGGAATCAATGAGCAGTTCTTC.

The rearrangement uses TRBV12-3 or TRBV12-4 and TRBJ1-3; D gene unclear. This CDR3 spans 12 amino acids. Trimming left V 8 bases short and J 5 bases short, with 10 bases between. CDR3 loop: CASGLSRNTIYF. The DNA of the CDR3 is TGTGCCAGCGGTCTATCAAGAAACACCATATATTTT.

V and J are TRBV7-6 and TRBJ2-3, with 8 bases fitting TRBD2. Germline CDR1 reads SGHVS; CDR2 reads FNYEAQ. V trimming: 4 bases; J trimming: 4 bases; junction bases outside the gene matches: 1. The CDR3 has 13 residues. The CDR3 DNA follows: TGTGCCAGCAGCTGGGGACTAGCAGATACGCAGTATTTT. This encodes CASSWGLADTQYF. The full variable domain, in which reference TRBV7-6 and TRBJ2-3 provide the parts outside the CDR3, is GAGVSQSPRYKVTKRGQDVALRCDPISGHVSLYWYRQALGQGPEFLTYFNYEAQQDKSGLPNDRFSAERPEGSISTLTIQRTEQRDSAMYRCASSWGLADTQYFGPGTRLTVL.

The V call is TRBV5-4, the J call TRBJ2-7; 9 bases are a match to TRBD2. The CDR3 spans 14 residues. Looked up from germline, CDR1 is SGHNT and CDR2 is YYREEE (reference sequence). V was pared by 2 bases and J by 3 bases, with 3 bases of the junction left unmatched. CDR3 DNA sequence: TGTGCCAGCAGCTTTAGCGGGAGTAACTACGAGCAGTACTTC. Residues: CASSFSGSNYEQYF. Combining the CDR3 with reference TRBV5-4 and TRBJ2-7 gives the whole variable domain ETGVTQSPTHLIKTRGQQVTLRCSSQSGHNTVSWYQQALGQGPQFIFQYYREEENGRGNFPPRFSGLQFPNYSSELNVNALELDDSALYLCASSFSGSNYEQYFGPGTRLTVT.